This entry features one T cell receptor beta chain sequence. Its cognate antigen is unknown. The sample originates from a study of post-analysis software for immune sequencing data. Study background: Recorded disease courses covered relapsing-remitting, secondary progressive and progressive-relapsing multiple sclerosis. Some patients had no subtype annotation.

The CDR3 length is 14 residues. CDR1 and CDR2 from the germline V gene are LGHDT and YNNKEL (reference sequence). With V trimmed by 1 base and J by 3 bases, 2 bases remained unmatched. Presence of unique molecular identifiers characterized the TCR beta cDNA libraries. TCRdb used MiXCR to reprocess the PCR reads, holding one entry per CDR3 protein. Found here are hundreds of thousands of distinct CDR3 sequences, roughly 50% of them singletons; the top ten hold about 4.8%. Study-wide results and caveats: Clustering by F measure revealed strong co-clustering among samples prepared together in one batch. There was significantly lower normalized Chao1 diversity in multiple sclerosis patients than in controls. Controls had lower frequencies than patients of about 5 TRBV segments, which included TRBV5-6, TRBV5-1 and TRBV20-1.

This receptor was identified in a girl aged 5 to 17 with multiple sclerosis. Source material: blood. The rearrangement joins TRBV3-1 to TRBJ2-7; 8 nucleotides match TRBD1. CDR3 loop: CASSQGTGLYEQYF. In DNA, the CDR3 is TGTGCCAGCAGCCAAGGGACAGGGCTCTACGAGCAGTACTTC.